The T cell receptor beta chain under discussion was sequenced for a study of siplizumab effects on memory and regulatory T cells. Study findings and constraints: Naive T cells apparently outstripped memory cells in diversity and seemed major alloresponse contributors.

The method was immunoSEQ multiplex PCR; TCRdb's version includes in-frame clones alone and lacks a portion of them. Found here are 70,000 to 100,000 clones, under 95% of them singletons; the top ten hold about 6.7%. Per the germline V gene, CDR1 is MGHRA and CDR2 is YSYEKL. The CDR3 is made up of 16 amino acids. Unmatched junction bases numbered 6, after V lost 1 base and J lost 2 bases. To note about this clone: Its antigen is not known.

The clonotype comes from a human donor in good health. The chain recombines TRBV4-1 with TRBJ2-7; TRBD2 aligns across 9 bases. The material sequenced was CD8+ T cells sorted from blood. The CDR3 coding sequence is TGCGCCAGCAGCCAAGGCGCGGGGGGGAGGACCTACGAGCAGTACTTC. This encodes CASSQGAGGRTYEQYF.